The rows below give T cell receptor beta chains drawn from one sample of a study of T cells in Graves' hyperthyroidism and ophthalmopathy. TCRdb itself ran the multiplex PCR reads through MiXCR, one entry per CDR3 protein. The sample shows around 690,000 distinct CDR3 sequences, around 21% of them seen only once. The sample consisted of blood. These receptors were collected from a man younger than 45 with Graves' ophthalmopathy. Each CDR3 is given without its conserved first and last residue. Clone size appears in some rows only: once, few, many, or a class for an expanded clone.

CDR3 protein: SIRGQGTDTQY; J gene: TRBJ2-3; V gene: TRBV29-1; clone size: few
CDR3 protein: ASSIRDSDQPQH; J gene: TRBJ1-5; V gene: TRBV19; clone size: few
CDR3 protein: ASSFPSRGLRGETQY; J gene: TRBJ2-5; V gene: TRBV4-1; clone size: -
CDR3 protein: ASSRDRGRLYEQY; J gene: TRBJ2-7; V gene: TRBV5-1; clone size: few
CDR3 protein: ASSRLARHYEQY; J gene: TRBJ2-7; V gene: TRBV12-3/TRBV12-4; clone size: many
CDR3 protein: ASSVWEEDYGYT; J gene: TRBJ1-2; V gene: TRBV2; clone size: many
CDR3 protein: ASSIGLAERTDTQY; J gene: TRBJ2-3; V gene: TRBV7-6; clone size: -
CDR3 protein: ASSVGAGGDTEAF; J gene: TRBJ1-1; V gene: TRBV9; clone size: few
CDR3 protein: ASSPGQGARVTGELF; J gene: TRBJ2-2; V gene: TRBV19; clone size: -
CDR3 protein: SASKGGAYEQY; J gene: TRBJ2-7; V gene: TRBV20-1; clone size: few
CDR3 protein: ASSFLPGQETQY; J gene: TRBJ2-3; V gene: TRBV6-1; clone size: -
CDR3 protein: ASSELAGAFPDEQF; J gene: TRBJ2-1; V gene: TRBV10-2; clone size: -
CDR3 protein: ASSRGAADTEAF; J gene: TRBJ1-1; V gene: TRBV18; clone size: many
CDR3 protein: ASSYRTSGDGYT; J gene: TRBJ1-2; V gene: TRBV12-3/TRBV12-4; clone size: -
CDR3 protein: ASSESTGGEQY; J gene: TRBJ2-7; V gene: TRBV10-1; clone size: few
CDR3 protein: AGSAFGVNEQF; J gene: TRBJ2-1; V gene: TRBV6-1; clone size: -
CDR3 protein: ASTWQGNQPQH; J gene: TRBJ1-5; V gene: TRBV19; clone size: few
CDR3 protein: ASSQDRGHEQY; J gene: TRBJ2-7; V gene: TRBV6-1; clone size: -
CDR3 protein: ASSQGTGGYGQY; J gene: TRBJ2-7; V gene: TRBV28; clone size: -
CDR3 protein: SARDPSAQGDTQY; J gene: TRBJ2-3; V gene: TRBV20-1; clone size: few
CDR3 protein: ATSRVRTEGDNEQF; J gene: TRBJ2-1; V gene: TRBV15; clone size: -
CDR3 protein: ASSQVRTGETEAF; J gene: TRBJ1-1; V gene: TRBV4-1; clone size: -
CDR3 protein: ASSRTGTGPGYT; J gene: TRBJ1-2; V gene: TRBV6-1; clone size: few
CDR3 protein: VSRKRDNSYEQY; J gene: TRBJ2-7; V gene: TRBV6-1; clone size: -
CDR3 protein: ASSGGGNPTYNEQF; J gene: TRBJ2-1; V gene: TRBV9; clone size: -
CDR3 protein: ASSYRCSYEQY; J gene: TRBJ2-7; V gene: TRBV28; clone size: -
CDR3 protein: SARERERTGELF; J gene: TRBJ2-2; V gene: TRBV20-1; clone size: -
CDR3 protein: ATSRFRQGSETQY; J gene: TRBJ2-5; V gene: TRBV15; clone size: few
CDR3 protein: ASSQDKGDYEQY; J gene: TRBJ2-7; V gene: TRBV4-2; clone size: -
CDR3 protein: ASSLARAHEQF; J gene: TRBJ2-1; V gene: TRBV11-3; clone size: many
CDR3 protein: ASKTGAASDTEAF; J gene: TRBJ1-1; V gene: TRBV28; clone size: many
CDR3 protein: ASSSRSGNTIY; J gene: TRBJ1-3; V gene: TRBV27; clone size: -
CDR3 protein: SARKATTTEAF; J gene: TRBJ1-1; V gene: TRBV20-1; clone size: -
CDR3 protein: AWSVIAVSGKEKLF; J gene: TRBJ1-4; V gene: TRBV30; clone size: few
CDR3 protein: ASSPVAANTGELF; J gene: TRBJ2-2; V gene: TRBV7-2; clone size: many
CDR3 protein: ASGLGQGNQPQH; J gene: TRBJ1-5; V gene: TRBV27; clone size: -
CDR3 protein: ASSPNLSRDSLEEQY; J gene: TRBJ2-7; V gene: TRBV11-2; clone size: many
CDR3 protein: ASSRVGAGGPSYNEQF; J gene: TRBJ2-1; V gene: TRBV27; clone size: few
CDR3 protein: ASSATVYQPQH; J gene: TRBJ1-5; V gene: TRBV27; clone size: many
CDR3 protein: ASSPPGTRFSDEQY; J gene: TRBJ2-7; V gene: TRBV7-2; clone size: many
CDR3 protein: ASSPTGGRNEKLF; J gene: TRBJ1-4; V gene: TRBV27; clone size: few
CDR3 protein: ASSFDKNVQY; J gene: TRBJ2-4; V gene: TRBV12-3/TRBV12-4; clone size: -
CDR3 protein: ASSLRTVSNQPQH; J gene: TRBJ1-5; V gene: TRBV7-9; clone size: few
CDR3 protein: ASSEGGRAPNEQF; J gene: TRBJ2-1; V gene: TRBV9; clone size: -
CDR3 protein: ASTRQGHRNEQF; J gene: TRBJ2-1; V gene: TRBV28; clone size: many
CDR3 protein: ASSLAQGGPYEQY; J gene: TRBJ2-7; V gene: TRBV11-2; clone size: many
CDR3 protein: ASSHGTSGELF; J gene: TRBJ2-2; V gene: TRBV2; clone size: -
CDR3 protein: ASSFSVNTEAF; J gene: TRBJ1-1; V gene: TRBV28; clone size: many
CDR3 protein: ASTSVRELNSPLH; J gene: TRBJ1-6; V gene: TRBV6-2/TRBV6-3; clone size: -
CDR3 protein: ASSRSGRALTDTQY; J gene: TRBJ2-3; V gene: TRBV28; clone size: -
CDR3 protein: SVSPGVNEKLF; J gene: TRBJ1-4; V gene: TRBV29-1; clone size: -
CDR3 protein: ASIGTSSYNEQF; J gene: TRBJ2-1; V gene: TRBV28; clone size: few
CDR3 protein: ASSESGRGGETQY; J gene: TRBJ2-5; V gene: TRBV2; clone size: -
CDR3 protein: SAREPDGFGTEAF; J gene: TRBJ1-1; V gene: TRBV20-1; clone size: few
CDR3 protein: ASSQEGGQETQY; J gene: TRBJ2-5; V gene: TRBV3-1; clone size: many
CDR3 protein: ASSLSGRASDEQF; J gene: TRBJ2-1; V gene: TRBV11-1; clone size: many
CDR3 protein: ASRGTSGNSEQF; J gene: TRBJ2-1; V gene: TRBV5-1; clone size: few